Listed here are 11 T cell receptor beta chains from one sample, sequenced in a study of shared clonotypes between healthy human individuals. Only in-frame clones appear in the TCRdb table, and some are missing; sequencing was by immunoSEQ multiplex PCR. The repertoire holds some 2.4 million clones, with roughly 93% as singletons. The sequenced material came from naive CD4+ T cells from PBMCs. Subset described: CD45RA+ positively selected. Receptors originate from a man aged 18 to 29 in good health. Some clones in this sample may be carry-over from other donors' samples.

The rearrangement uses TRBV14 and TRBJ2-6; the D is unclear. Germline assignment: CDR1 SGHDN and CDR2 FVKESK. The CDR3 covers 18 residues. Trimming removed 2 bases from V and 0 bases from J, with 14 bases in between. CDR3 nucleotide sequence: TGTGCCAGCAGCCAACTGGCAGGCGTAATCTCTGGGGCCAACGTCCTGACTTTC. Its protein product is CASSQLAGVISGANVLTF.

The chain has TRBV27 and TRBJ1-2, with 8 bases matching TRBD1. The germline CDR1 and CDR2 sequences are MNHEY and SMNVEV (reference sequence). V shed 3 bases, J shed 6 bases, and the junction held 3 bases outside the gene matches. The CDR3 is 13 residues long. The CDR3 DNA follows: TGTGCCAGCAGTTTCAGGGGGCTAGATGGCTACACCTTC. Amino acid sequence: CASSFRGLDGYTF.

On this clone itself: The sample has other DNA sequences that encode this CDR3 too. This chain joins TRBV9 and TRBJ2-1; 9 bases are shared with TRBD2. Per germline, CDR1 SGDLS and CDR2 YYNGEE. The trim removed 4 bases at V and 4 bases at J, leaving 6 bases unmatched. The CDR3 is made up of 15 amino acids. CDR3 sequence: CASSLGLAGYNEQFF. For the CDR3, the DNA is TGTGCCAGCAGCCTCGGTCTAGCGGGATACAATGAGCAGTTCTTC.

The rearrangement links TRBV11-3 to TRBJ2-1; the match to TRBD2 covers 7 bases. The trim removed 2 bases at V and 5 bases at J, leaving 3 bases unmatched. This CDR3 is 14 amino acids long. Germline assignment: CDR1 SGHNT and CDR2 YENEEA. This CDR3 reads CASSLREAHNEQFF. CDR3 bases: TGTGCCAGCAGCTTACGGGAGGCCCACAATGAGCAGTTCTTC.

This clone was picked up a small number of times. The chain uses TRBV28 and TRBJ1-5, with 7 bases fitting TRBD1. The V gene's germline CDR1 is MDHEN and CDR2 SYDVKM. V dropped 5 bases and J dropped 1; count of bases not matched to a gene: 5. The CDR3 length is 15 residues. CDR3 bases: TGTGCCAGCAGTCCCGGACAGGTGAGCAATCAGCCCCAGCATTTT. Encoded protein: CASSPGQVSNQPQHF.

V usage is TRBV5-1 and J usage is TRBJ2-7, with 7 nucleotides matching TRBD2. CDR3 length: 14 residues. V shed 3 bases, J shed 2 bases, and the junction held 5 bases outside the gene matches. CDR1 is SGHRS and CDR2 is YFSETQ in the germline V gene. CDR3 sequence (DNA): TGCGCCAGCAGCTACGGGAGGACGACCTACGAGCAGTACTTC. This translates into CASSYGRTTYEQYF.

This sequence joins TRBV6-5 and TRBJ2-3, with D unresolved. Germline V gene lookup returns CDR1 MNHEY and CDR2 SVGAGI. The CDR3 is 13 residues long. Trimming pared 2 bases from V and 5 bases from J, leaving 8 bases between. The CDR3 bases are TGTGCCAGCAGTTACATCACTGGAGATACGCAGTATTTT. Translation gives CASSYITGDTQYF.

The chain uses TRBV10-3 and TRBJ1-6, with 9 bases fitting TRBD1. The CDR3 length is 15 residues. Trimming at V came to 2 bases and at J to 10 bases, leaving 6 bases not matched to a gene. Germline lookup yields CDR1 ENHRY and CDR2 SYGVKD. Written as DNA, the CDR3 is TGTGCCATCAGTGAGGGACAGGGGAAGGGATCACCCCTCCACTTT. Translated: CAISEGQGKGSPLHF.

J is TRBJ2-5 and V is TRBV5-6; maybe TRBD1 (6 bases). Deletions cut 1 base from V and 1 base from J, with 11 bases between. The CDR3 spans 15 residues. The germline CDR1 and CDR2 sequences are SGHDT and YYEEEE. The CDR3 sequence is CASSLWGRVQETQYF. The CDR3 DNA follows: TGTGCCAGCAGCTTGTGGGGGCGGGTCCAAGAGACCCAGTACTTC.

V is TRBV2 and J is TRBJ1-2; TRBD1 aligns across 9 bases. This CDR3 has 14 residues. V was clipped by 7 bases and J by 4 bases; unmatched bases: 7. Germline V gives CDR1 SNHLY, CDR2 FYNNEI. CDR3 nucleotide sequence: TGTGCCAGCACCGGGACAGGGTTCTCCTATGGCTACACCTTC. The encoded protein is CASTGTGFSYGYTF.

The chain carries TRBV6-6 and TRBJ2-7, with TRBD2 matching 12 bases. This CDR3 contains 15 residues. The V segment lost 0 bases and the J segment 6 bases; nucleotides outside the gene matches: 3. The germline V gene has CDR1 MNHNY and CDR2 SVGAGI (reference sequence). DNA of the CDR3: TGTGCCAGCAGTTACTCACTAGCGGGAGGTTTCGAGCAGTACTTC. It is translated as CASSYSLAGGFEQYF.